One sample yielded the 20 T cell receptor beta chains listed below, sequenced in a study of T cell repertoires in cytomegalovirus infection. For these TCRs, the target antigens are not known. TCRdb processed the reads anew with MiXCR; each CDR3 protein has one entry. The sample lists over 250,000 distinct CDR3 sequences; around 20% were seen once. The specimen comprised cultured PBMCs, sampled from culture after CMV antigen stimulation. These receptor sequences come from a human donor in good health (CMV status not recorded). Some clones in this sample may be carry-over from other donors' samples.

This clonotype was counted a few times. The rearrangement joins TRBV6-4 to TRBJ2-1, with D tentatively TRBD1 or TRBD2 (5 bases each). V was cut by 0 bases and J by 9 bases, with 18 bases left in between. Germline-derived CDR1 and CDR2 are MRHNA and SNTAGT. The CDR3 sequence is 16 residues long. The CDR3 DNA reads TGTGCCAGCAGTGACTCGAGGGGAACGGCCGAAAGTGAGCAGTTCTTC. As protein: CASSDSRGTAESEQFF.

This clonotype was recorded a few times. The chain is built from TRBV11-2 and TRBJ2-2; 8 bases line up with TRBD1. The CDR3 has 16 residues. V was pared by 6 bases and J by 1 base, with 7 bases of the junction left unmatched. Germline CDR1 SGHAT, CDR2 FQNNGV. CDR3 in amino acids: CASSQTGAMNTGELFF. The CDR3 bases are TGTGCCAGCAGTCAGACAGGGGCTATGAACACCGGGGAGCTGTTTTTT.

The chain combines TRBV7-9 with TRBJ2-1; D is ambiguous. This CDR3 contains 14 residues. V lost 5 bases and J lost 7, with 15 bases in between. Germline V gene data show CDR1 as SEHNR and CDR2 as FQNEAQ (reference sequence). The DNA for the CDR3 is TGTGCCAGCAGCCCTAGAAGTCTCTCGAATGAGCAGTTCTTC. Amino acids: CASSPRSLSNEQFF. Full variable domain (rest looked up from reference TRBV7-9 and TRBJ2-1): DTGVSQNPRHKITKRGQNVTFRCDPISEHNRLYWYRQTLGQGPEFLTYFQNEAQLEKSRLLSDRFSAERPKGSFSTLEIQRTEQGDSAMYLCASSPRSLSNEQFFGPGTRLTVL.

This clonotype has only a few counts. The chain is built from TRBV6-2 or TRBV6-3 and TRBJ1-5, with a weak D call TRBD1 (5 bases). Germline V lookup: CDR1 MNHEY, CDR2 SVGEGT. The CDR3 runs to 17 residues. Trimming pared 8 bases from V and 3 bases from J, leaving 23 bases between. The CDR3 is CASRPDRGSGDNQPQHF. The CDR3 DNA is TGTGCCAGCCGACCGGATCGGGGCTCCGGCGACAATCAGCCCCAGCATTTT.

The J gene is TRBJ2-1, the V gene TRBV6-2 or TRBV6-3; the D gene is possibly TRBD2 (5 bases). The germline V gene encodes CDR1 MNHEY and CDR2 SVGEGT. V was trimmed by 10 bases and J by 10 bases, leaving 11 bases between them. The CDR3 is 10 residues long. The CDR3 nucleotides read TGTGCCACCTCATCGGGGGAGCAGTTCTTC. The encoded protein is CATSSGEQFF.

V is TRBV7-9 and J is TRBJ2-2; TRBD2 matches at 9 bases. The CDR3 contains 21 residues. Looked up from germline, CDR1 is SEHNR and CDR2 is FQNEAQ (reference sequence). With V trimmed by 5 bases and J by 6 bases, 25 bases remained unmatched. CDR3 sequence reads: CASSQGRGAFLAGSAPGELFF. The CDR3 DNA reads as TGTGCCAGCAGCCAAGGAAGGGGGGCCTTCCTAGCGGGATCCGCCCCCGGGGAGCTGTTTTTT.

This clonotype was seen only a few times. The chain is built from TRBV2 and TRBJ2-1; TRBD2 matches 10 bases. Unmatched junction bases numbered 10, after V lost 4 bases and J lost 7 bases. CDR3 length: 16 amino acids. Germline CDR1 and CDR2: SNHLY and FYNNEI. CDR3 DNA sequence: TGTGCCAGCAGTGGCCCAGCAGCGGGAGGGCGAAATGAGCAGTTCTTC. Its protein product is CASSGPAAGGRNEQFF.

This clonotype was seen at least ten times. The gene calls are TRBV7-9 and TRBJ2-7; D might be TRBD1 or TRBD2, each matching 5 bases. Looked up from germline, CDR1 is SEHNR and CDR2 is FQNEAQ (reference sequence). Trimming cost V 5 bases and J 1 base, with 18 bases left between them. The CDR3 length is 16 residues. In nucleotides, the CDR3 is TGTGCCAGCAGCCCCCCGCACGGGACGCAATCCTACGAGCAGTACTTC. It translates to CASSPPHGTQSYEQYF. The complete variable domain, with remaining parts taken from reference TRBV7-9 and TRBJ2-7, reads DTGVSQNPRHKITKRGQNVTFRCDPISEHNRLYWYRQTLGQGPEFLTYFQNEAQLEKSRLLSDRFSAERPKGSFSTLEIQRTEQGDSAMYLCASSPPHGTQSYEQYFGPGTRLTVT.

This clonotype was picked up many times. The chain combines TRBV5-5 with TRBJ1-1, with unresolved D. The germline gives CDR1 SGHKS, CDR2 YYEKEE (reference sequence). This CDR3 has 14 amino acids. The V and J ends lost 0 bases and 0 bases respectively, with 6 bases between them. CDR3 sequence reads: CASSLGWLNTEAFF. The CDR3 coding sequence is TGTGCCAGCAGCTTGGGGTGGCTGAACACTGAAGCTTTCTTT.

The gene calls are TRBV15 and TRBJ1-5, with 7 bases fitting TRBD1. V lost 1 base, J lost 3 bases, and 12 bases stayed unmatched. The germline V gene encodes CDR1 LNHNV and CDR2 YYDKDF (reference sequence). The CDR3 sequence is 18 residues long. The CDR3 protein is CATSRAITGALHNQPQHF. The CDR3 coding sequence is TGTGCCACCAGCAGAGCTATAACAGGGGCCCTACACAATCAGCCCCAGCATTTT.

V is TRBV6-2 or TRBV6-3 and J is TRBJ2-7, with 7 bases that match TRBD1. The CDR3 spans 14 residues. With V trimmed by 6 bases and J by 5 bases, 10 bases remained unmatched. The germline CDR1 and CDR2 sequences are MNHEY and SVGEGT. CDR3 loop: CASSEQGLVHEQYF. CDR3 nucleotide sequence: TGTGCCAGCAGCGAACAGGGGTTAGTCCACGAGCAGTACTTC.

The chain links TRBV12-3 or TRBV12-4 to TRBJ2-7; D perhaps matches TRBD1 (5 bases). The germline V and J ends were trimmed by 3 bases and 11 bases, with 11 bases remaining between them. The CDR3 is 11 residues long. DNA of the CDR3: TGTGCCAGCAGTTTGGGGCTGGAGAAGTACTTC. Its protein is CASSLGLEKYF.

The sample holds a few counts of this clonotype. This chain connects TRBV4-3 to TRBJ2-3, with D uncertain. The germline V gene encodes CDR1 LGHNA and CDR2 YSLEER. This CDR3 spans 16 amino acids. Trimming cost V 1 base and J 5 bases, with 16 bases left between them. As DNA, the CDR3 is TGCGCCAGCAGCCAAGTTAGTAAGGCTTCCTTAGATACGCAGTATTTT. Its translation: CASSQVSKASLDTQYF.

V and J are TRBV7-2 and TRBJ1-5; possibly TRBD1 for D (5 bases). The germline V gene encodes CDR1 SGHTA and CDR2 FQGNSA. The CDR3 consists of 14 residues. The ends were cut back, 1 base at V and 8 bases at J, with 12 bases in the middle. CDR3 in DNA: TGTGCCAGCAGCTTAGGCGGGACTCGGGAGCCCCAGCATTTT. This translates into CASSLGGTREPQHF.

J is TRBJ1-2 and V is TRBV19, with a tentative D call TRBD1 (5 bases). The ends were cut back, 9 bases at V and 1 base at J, with 15 bases in the middle. The CDR3 has 14 residues. Germline assignment: CDR1 LNHDA and CDR2 SQIVND (reference sequence). DNA of the CDR3: TGTGCCAGCGCCCGACAGACTCTTAACTATGGCTACACCTTC. Amino acids: CASARQTLNYGYTF.

This clonotype was seen only a few times. The J gene is TRBJ1-5, the V gene TRBV7-3; D is ambiguous. The V end was cut by 3 bases, the J end by 4 bases, with 7 bases between. The CDR3 covers 13 residues. CDR1 is SGHTA, CDR2 FQGTGA, per germline. The CDR3 protein is CASSFTMNQPQHF. CDR3 nucleotide sequence: TGTGCCAGCAGCTTCACCATGAATCAGCCCCAGCATTTT.

This clonotype has a count of ten or more. The chain recombines TRBV7-3 with TRBJ2-2; 7 bases match TRBD1. V lost 5 bases, J lost 6 bases, and 12 bases stayed unmatched. Germline V CDR1 and CDR2: SGHTA, FQGTGA. The CDR3 runs 16 residues. The CDR3 DNA sequence: TGTGCCAGCAGCCCAGTAGGGACAGTGGGCCCCGGGGAGCTGTTTTTT. Its translation: CASSPVGTVGPGELFF. Full variable domain (outside the CDR3, taken from reference TRBV7-3 and TRBJ2-2): GAGVSQTPSNKVTEKGKYVELRCDPISGHTALYWYRQSLGQGPEFLIYFQGTGAADDSGLPNDRFFAVRPEGSVSTLKIQRTERGDSAVYLCASSPVGTVGPGELFFGEGSRLTVL.

The chain uses TRBV6-1 and TRBJ2-5, with 9 bases aligning to TRBD2. This CDR3 is 15 amino acids long. The junction had 7 bases not matched to a gene; V was cut back by 6 bases and J by 2 bases. Germline assignment: CDR1 MNHNS and CDR2 SASEGT. The CDR3 DNA reads as TGTGCCAGCAGCGTGACTAGCGGAGCACAAGAGACCCAGTACTTC. Translation: CASSVTSGAQETQYF.

Concerning this clonotype itself: Given a much more abundant clone one base away, this may be a read error. The J gene is TRBJ2-1, the V gene TRBV7-2; 7 bases agree with TRBD1. Per the germline V gene, CDR1 is SGHTA and CDR2 is FQGNSA. V shed 11 bases and J 3 bases; nucleotides not matched to a gene: 13. CDR3 length: 15 residues. The CDR3 DNA sequence: TGTGCCGGCGGCTGGACAGGCCCAAACTACAATGAGCAGTTCTTC. This encodes CAGGWTGPNYNEQFF.

This clonotype was recorded a few times. The chain employs TRBV20-1 and TRBJ2-1; TRBD2 matches at 10 bases. Trimming took 2 bases from V and 1 from J; bases not matched to a gene: 2. The CDR3 length is 15 residues. Germline values: CDR1 DFQATT, CDR2 SNEGSKA (reference sequence). CDR3 sequence (DNA): TGCAGTGCTAGACTAGCGGGAGCTTCCTACAATGAGCAGTTCTTC. Its translation: CSARLAGASYNEQFF.